Sequencing of this TCR beta chain was carried out in a study of long-term antiretroviral therapy in people with HIV. Run at survey level, the immunoSEQ assay was version v3.0. Profiled with immunoSEQ multiplex PCR; TCRdb holds only in-frame clones, not every one. The table includes 30,000 to 40,000 clones, 60% to 85% detected once. V lost 1 base, J lost 6 bases, and 6 bases lay in between. Germline V gene lookup returns CDR1 SGHTA and CDR2 FQGTGA. The CDR3 runs 13 residues. The genes are TRBV7-3 and TRBJ2-2, with D unclear. The receptor's source is a woman aged 45-65 years with HIV. The specimen comprised unsorted PBMCs, sampled 2 years after starting antiretroviral therapy. The CDR3 reads CASSLNLPGELFF. For the CDR3, the DNA is TGTGCCAGCAGCTTAAATTTACCCGGGGAGCTGTTTTTT.